What follows are 31 T cell receptor beta chains derived from one specimen sequenced in a study of T cell responses to AZD1222 COVID-19 vaccine. Measured with immunoSEQ multiplex PCR; TCRdb has only the in-frame clones, and not every one. Here the sample spans 25,000 to 35,000 clones, roughly 73% being singletons. The sequencing used peripheral blood, collected on day 0 of AZD1222 vaccination. These receptors all come from an adult in good health.

The chain links TRBV18 to TRBJ1-1, with 9 bases matching TRBD1. This CDR3 is 15 amino acids long. CDR1 is KGHSH and CDR2 is LQKENI in the germline V gene. V trimming: 8 bases; J trimming: 1 base; junction bases outside the gene matches: 8. CDR3 protein: CASHPGTGTNTEAFF. The CDR3 nucleotides are TGTGCCAGCCACCCTGGGACAGGGACGAACACTGAAGCTTTCTTT.

The chain carries TRBV6-5 and TRBJ1-2; D is perhaps TRBD1 (5 bases). CDR1 is MNHEY, CDR2 SVGAGI, per germline. This CDR3 region has 14 residues. V was trimmed by 6 bases and J by 1 base, leaving 12 bases between them. CDR3 DNA: TGTGCCAGCAGGCCCCGGGGGGTTAACTATGGCTACACCTTC. Translation gives CASRPRGVNYGYTF.

This chain uses TRBV6-5 with TRBJ1-1; TRBD1 agrees at 9 bases. The trim removed 6 bases at V and 7 bases at J, leaving 9 bases unmatched. There are 14 residues in the CDR3. The germline gives CDR1 MNHEY, CDR2 SVGAGI. CDR3 in amino acids: CASRTPGQGFEAFF. The CDR3 DNA follows: TGTGCCAGCAGGACCCCGGGACAGGGCTTTGAAGCTTTCTTT.

The chain carries TRBV7-8 and TRBJ2-3; D perhaps matches TRBD2 (7 bases). The V end was cut by 2 bases, the J end by 0 bases, with 15 bases between. Germline assignment: CDR1 SGHVS and CDR2 FQNEAQ. This CDR3 comprises 17 residues. CDR3 amino acids: CASSLRWGGPSTDTQYF. DNA for the CDR3: TGTGCCAGCAGCTTACGTTGGGGGGGGCCTAGCACAGATACGCAGTATTTT. The whole variable domain, remainder taken from reference TRBV7-8 and TRBJ2-3, is GAGVSQSPRYKVAKRGQDVALRCDPISGHVSLFWYQQALGQGPEFLTYFQNEAQLDKSGLPSDRFFAERPEGSVSTLKIQRTQQEDSAVYLCASSLRWGGPSTDTQYFGPGTRLTVL.

Sample share makes this clone large. The chain couples TRBV6-4 to TRBJ2-3; 12 bases line up with TRBD2. CDR1 and CDR2 from the germline V gene are MRHNA and SNTAGT. The CDR3 contains 16 residues. Trimming cost V 3 bases and J 0 bases; bases outside gene matches: 1. CDR3 sequence reads: CASSETSGGSTDTQYF. In DNA form, the CDR3 reads TGTGCCAGCAGTGAGACTAGCGGGGGTAGCACAGATACGCAGTATTTT.

V is TRBV7-2 and J is TRBJ2-7; D call uncertain. The CDR3 covers 13 residues. Deletions cut 4 bases from V and 3 bases from J, with 10 bases between. CDR1 SGHTA and CDR2 FQGNSA come from the germline V gene. CDR3 amino acids: CASSSPDHYEQYV. The CDR3 nucleotides are TGTGCCAGCAGCTCCCCGGACCACTACGAGCAGTACGTC.

J is TRBJ2-1 and V is TRBV28, with 10 positions matching TRBD2. After removal of 4 bases from V and 6 bases from J, the junction contained 12 bases not matched to a gene. This CDR3 is 17 amino acids long. Germline-derived CDR1 and CDR2 are MDHEN and SYDVKM. The CDR3 loop reads CASSSSRSGRIRNEQFF. CDR3 nucleotides: TGTGCCAGCAGTTCCAGCCGTAGCGGGAGGATCCGCAATGAGCAGTTCTTC.

This clone was seen only once. The V and J genes are TRBV18 and TRBJ2-7, with 14 bases identical to TRBD2. CDR3 length: 15 amino acids. CDR1 and CDR2 (germline): KGHSH, LQKENI. V lost 5 bases and J lost 6; bases outside the gene matches: 6. The CDR3 DNA reads as TGTGCCAGCTCAGAGGGACTAGCGGGAGCTAGCGAGCAGTACGTC. Its protein is CASSEGLAGASEQYV.

The V and J genes are TRBV19 and TRBJ1-5; D not certain. CDR1 LNHDA and CDR2 SQIVND come from the germline V gene (reference sequence). The CDR3 is made up of 13 amino acids. Between the trimmed V and J ends, which lost 3 bases and 4 bases, there was a span of 7 bases. CDR3 in amino acids: CASSMTENQPQHF. The CDR3 nucleotides read TGTGCCAGTAGTATGACCGAAAATCAGCCCCAGCATTTT.

This clone was observed a single time. The J gene is TRBJ2-3, the V gene TRBV4-2, with TRBD1 as a possible D gene (5 bases). The CDR3 extends over 16 amino acids. Germline lookup yields CDR1 LGHNA and CDR2 YNFKEQ. V was trimmed by 0 bases and J by 6 bases, leaving 16 bases between them. The CDR3 DNA sequence: TGTGCCAGCAGCCAAGATTCGTCAGGGATAAGGGATACGCAGTATTTT. It specifies CASSQDSSGIRDTQYF.

This rearrangement joins TRBV6-6 to TRBJ2-7; the D gene is possibly TRBD1 (5 bases). Deletions cut 6 bases from V and 6 bases from J, with 18 bases between. Germline V gene lookup returns CDR1 MNHNY and CDR2 SVGAGI (reference sequence). This CDR3 region has 14 residues. The CDR3 region has the DNA TGTGCCAGCAGACTACAGGACACCTCCACCGAGCAGTACGTC. It specifies CASRLQDTSTEQYV.

The chain employs TRBV27 and TRBJ1-5; possible D gene TRBD1, 5 bases. This CDR3 is built from 13 residues. The ends were cut back, 3 bases at V and 4 bases at J, with 7 bases in the middle. Germline CDR1 is MNHEY and CDR2 is SMNVEV (reference sequence). As DNA, the CDR3 is TGTGCCAGCAGTTTTGGGGGGAATCAGCCCCAGCATTTT. Its translation: CASSFGGNQPQHF.

This rearrangement joins TRBV11-2 to TRBJ1-2; a weak D match, TRBD1 (5 bases). The CDR3 sequence is 15 residues long. The V end lost 1 base, the J end lost 4 bases, and 13 bases lay between the germline ends. Germline loops: CDR1 SGHAT, CDR2 FQNNGV. The CDR3 nucleotides are TGTGCCAGCAGCTTAGGGACACTATCCGGCTATGGCTACACCTTC. Protein sequence: CASSLGTLSGYGYTF.

V is TRBV10-1 and J is TRBJ1-3; D call uncertain. Germline CDR1 reads WNHNN; CDR2 reads SYGVQD (reference sequence). V lost 0 bases to trimming and J lost 4 bases, with 7 bases between them. This CDR3 is built from 14 residues. The CDR3 sequence: CASSESGFGNTIYF. CDR3 nucleotide sequence: TGCGCCAGCAGTGAGTCGGGGTTCGGAAACACCATATATTTT.

This chain uses TRBV11-2 with TRBJ2-5; 7 positions agree with TRBD2. This CDR3 region has 15 residues. After removal of 8 bases from V and 5 bases from J, the junction contained 14 bases not matched to a gene. Looked up from germline, CDR1 is SGHAT and CDR2 is FQNNGV. The CDR3 region has the DNA TGTGCCAGCGGAGCTTTCGTCAGCGGGATCGAGACCCAGTACTTC. This gives the protein CASGAFVSGIETQYF.

This clone was counted only a few times. This chain uses TRBV7-8 with TRBJ2-1; D is undetermined. Trimming took 5 bases from V and 4 from J, leaving 15 bases between them. The CDR3 covers 15 residues. Germline V gene lookup returns CDR1 SGHVS and CDR2 FQNEAQ. The CDR3 coding sequence is TGTGCCAGCAGCCCCTCCGAACGTACGTACAATGAGCAGTTCTTC. The encoded protein is CASSPSERTYNEQFF. The full variable domain, rest sourced from reference TRBV7-8 and TRBJ2-1, is GAGVSQSPRYKVAKRGQDVALRCDPISGHVSLFWYQQALGQGPEFLTYFQNEAQLDKSGLPSDRFFAERPEGSVSTLKIQRTQQEDSAVYLCASSPSERTYNEQFFGPGTRLTVL.

This clone was recorded a few times. The chain joins TRBV5-1 to TRBJ2-3; maybe TRBD1 (5 bases). V was shortened by 1 base and J by 0 bases, with 12 bases between the two germline ends. The CDR3 length is 16 residues. Germline V gene lookup returns CDR1 SGHRS and CDR2 YFSETQ. The CDR3 DNA reads as TGCGCCAGCAGCTTGTCGGTAGGGGCGAGCACAGATACGCAGTATTTT. It yields the protein CASSLSVGASTDTQYF.

The chain combines TRBV12-3 or TRBV12-4 with TRBJ2-7; D is ambiguous. The CDR3 runs 13 residues. V lost 1 base and J lost 2, with 6 bases in between. DNA of the CDR3: TGTGCCAGCAGTTTAGTGTTCGCCTACGAGCAGTACTTC. Encoded protein: CASSLVFAYEQYF.

The chain employs TRBV6-5 and TRBJ2-1; possibly TRBD2 for D (6 bases). The V gene's germline CDR1 is MNHEY and CDR2 SVGAGI. The CDR3 has 15 residues. V lost 6 bases, J lost 0 bases, and 12 bases lay in between. CDR3 region: CASRGGRSSYNEQFF. The CDR3 nucleotides read TGTGCCAGCAGGGGGGGAAGGAGCTCCTACAATGAGCAGTTCTTC.

This chain joins TRBV5-5 and TRBJ1-2, with 7 bases matching TRBD1. In germline, CDR1 is SGHKS, CDR2 YYEKEE (reference sequence). This CDR3 contains 15 residues. After removal of 0 bases from V and 4 bases from J, the junction contained 6 bases not matched to a gene. CDR3 coding DNA: TGTGCCAGCAGCTTGGACCAGGGGGAGGGCTATGGCTACACCTTC. Protein product: CASSLDQGEGYGYTF.

The J gene is TRBJ1-3, the V gene TRBV3-1 (or the pseudogene TRBV3-2); D gene unclear. Germline V gene sequence: CDR1 LGHDT, CDR2 YNNKEL (reference sequence). This CDR3 has 12 amino acids. The V gene lost 1 base and the J gene lost 4 bases, with 2 bases spanning the gap. The CDR3 spells CASSQVGNTIYF. CDR3 in DNA: TGTGCCAGCAGCCAAGTCGGAAACACCATATATTTT.

The chain recombines TRBV18 with TRBJ1-1; the match to TRBD1 covers 9 bases. The V gene end was trimmed by 2 bases and the J gene end by 10 bases; junction bases not matched to a gene: 8. Germline lookup yields CDR1 KGHSH and CDR2 LQKENI. The CDR3 totals 14 residues. CDR3 coding DNA: TGTGCCAGCTCACCAAGCACAGGGGGCACAGGAGCTTTCTTT. This gives the protein CASSPSTGGTGAFF.

This chain uses TRBV5-1 with TRBJ2-5; a possible D gene is TRBD1 (6 bases). Trimming took off 4 bases at V and 4 bases at J, with 17 bases between the two ends. Germline V lookup: CDR1 SGHRS, CDR2 YFSETQ. The CDR3 length is 15 residues. In nucleotides, the CDR3 is TGCGCCAGCAGCACCGGGACAAATCAGGGAGAGACCCAGTACTTC. This encodes CASSTGTNQGETQYF.

The chain links TRBV12-5 to TRBJ1-1; 8 bases are a match to TRBD1. After removal of 6 bases from V and 7 bases from J, the junction contained 4 bases not matched to a gene. Germline V gives CDR1 LGHNT, CDR2 FRNRAP. This CDR3 has 12 residues. CDR3 region: CASGIGQGEAFF. As DNA, the CDR3 is TGTGCTAGTGGAATCGGACAGGGTGAAGCTTTCTTT.

This clone was detected once. The CDR3: CASSTDWGAGDNEQFF. The CDR3 DNA reads as TGTGCCAGTAGTACGGACTGGGGAGCTGGGGACAATGAGCAGTTCTTC. The rearrangement uses TRBV19 and TRBJ2-1, with a possible D match to TRBD2 (5 bases). Germline V gene lookup returns CDR1 LNHDA and CDR2 SQIVND (reference sequence). Trimming shortened V by 4 bases and J by 5 bases, and 18 bases separated the two germline ends. This CDR3 has 16 residues. Variable domain in full (rest from reference TRBV19 and TRBJ2-1): DGGITQSPKYLFRKEGQNVTLSCEQNLNHDAMYWYRQDPGQGLRLIYYSQIVNDFQKGDIAEGYSVSREKKESFPLTVTSAQKNPTAFYLCASSTDWGAGDNEQFFGPGTRLTVL.

The rearrangement uses TRBV18 and TRBJ2-7; D gene ambiguous. V lost 2 bases to trimming and J lost 4 bases, with 9 bases between them. CDR1 is KGHSH and CDR2 is LQKENI in the germline V gene. There are 13 residues in the CDR3. The CDR3 spells CASSPSTNYEQYF. The CDR3 bases are TGTGCCAGCTCACCAAGCACAAATTACGAGCAGTACTTC.

The V call is TRBV7-9, the J call TRBJ2-2, with 7 bases aligning to TRBD2. Germline V gives CDR1 SEHNR, CDR2 FQNEAQ (reference sequence). The trim removed 6 bases at V and 5 bases at J, leaving 3 bases unmatched. CDR3 size: 13 residues. CDR3 residues: CASRGEGTGELFF. The CDR3 bases are TGTGCCAGCAGAGGGGAGGGAACCGGGGAGCTGTTTTTT.

The genes are TRBV5-1 and TRBJ2-5; no clear D. Germline values: CDR1 SGHRS, CDR2 YFSETQ. The CDR3 runs 13 residues. Trimming took 5 bases from V and 0 from J, leaving 8 bases between them. CDR3 DNA sequence: TGCGCCAGCAGGTCTCAGTACCAAGAGACCCAGTACTTC. It specifies CASRSQYQETQYF.

This clone was observed a single time. The V call is TRBV19, the J call TRBJ1-1, with 7 positions matching TRBD1. This CDR3 region has 13 residues. The V segment lost 8 bases and the J segment 11 bases; nucleotides outside the gene matches: 14. Germline loops: CDR1 LNHDA, CDR2 SQIVND (reference sequence). Here the CDR3 DNA reads TGTGCCAGTCAAGTTGGGGGTGACAGGGCTGCTTTCTTT. Translating it yields CASQVGGDRAAFF.

V gene TRBV2 combines with J gene TRBJ2-7, with 11 bases lining up with TRBD2. V lost 5 bases to trimming and J lost 6 bases; unmatched junction nucleotides: 12. Germline V lookup: CDR1 SNHLY, CDR2 FYNNEI. CDR3 length: 16 amino acids. CDR3 coding DNA: TGTGCCAGCAGTCCCCTTAAGACTAGCGGGATATCCGAGCAGTACGTC. Translated, it gives CASSPLKTSGISEQYV.

CDR3 region: CASSQGGGGTEAFF. CDR3 nucleotide sequence: TGTGCCAGCAGCCAAGGAGGGGGCGGAACTGAAGCTTTCTTT. The rearrangement joins TRBV4-2 to TRBJ1-1, with 7 bases that match TRBD1. Germline-derived CDR1 and CDR2 are LGHNA and YNFKEQ. The CDR3 length is 14 residues. The ends lost 1 base at V and 5 bases at J; junction bases unmatched: 4.